The 32 T cell receptor beta chains presented below share a single source sample, sequenced in a study of regulatory T cells in long-lasting Graves disease. The time point: newly diagnosed GD, antithyroid drugs for less than 3 months. The TCR library was made from RNA extracted from PBMCs. Relying on iRepertoire HTBI primers and Arm-PCR of CDR3 regions, the team built TCR beta libraries. TCRdb recomputed calls from the multiplex PCR reads with MiXCR, one row per CDR3 protein. The repertoire includes some 500,000 distinct CDR3 sequences, about 16% of them detected once, and roughly 25% sits in the top ten. In addition, the sample was reused for a study of T cells in Graves' hyperthyroidism and ophthalmopathy.

The sample here was peripheral blood mononuclear cells (PBMCs), taken at new diagnosis, from a patient treated with antithyroid drugs. The origin of the receptors is a woman aged 40 to 65 with Graves disease.

At least ten counts were recorded for this clonotype. The chain couples TRBV12-3 or TRBV12-4 to TRBJ1-1; no firm D call. V shed 5 bases and J shed 1 base, with 8 bases lying between them. The CDR3 has 13 amino acids. CDR3 sequence (DNA): TGTGCCAGCAGTCAATCCCCGAACACTGAAGCTTTCTTT. It is translated as CASSQSPNTEAFF.

The chain employs TRBV7-9 and TRBJ1-3; D uncertain. The CDR3 spans 14 residues. Germline CDR1 reads SEHNR; CDR2 reads FQNEAQ (reference sequence). Trimming removed 3 bases from V and 2 bases from J, with 8 bases in between. The CDR3 loop is CASSFEETGNTIYF. The CDR3 DNA reads as TGTGCCAGCAGCTTTGAAGAGACTGGAAACACCATATATTTT.

V is TRBV18 and J is TRBJ1-1; D may be TRBD1 (6 bases). CDR1 KGHSH and CDR2 LQKENI come from the germline V gene. The CDR3 is made up of 15 amino acids. V was cut by 3 bases and J by 1 base, with 12 bases left in between. The CDR3 is CASSPQGGANTEAFF. The CDR3 nucleotides read TGTGCCAGCTCACCTCAAGGGGGGGCGAACACTGAAGCTTTCTTT.

The V call is TRBV7-2, the J call TRBJ1-1; unclear D gene. Germline loops: CDR1 SGHTA, CDR2 FQGNSA. This CDR3 region has 15 residues. V gave up 7 bases and J gave up 3 bases, with 18 bases separating them. The CDR3 coding sequence is TGTGCCAGCATTCTAGGGCTCAATCTAGACACTGAAGCTTTCTTT. It encodes CASILGLNLDTEAFF.

Of note for this clonotype: A read error may explain this, as a much larger clone is one base away. The V call is TRBV6-5, the J call TRBJ1-4; TRBD1 matches 7 bases. In germline, CDR1 is MNHEY, CDR2 SVGAGI. The CDR3 totals 14 residues. Trimming cost V 4 bases and J 13 bases; bases outside gene matches: 12. Written as DNA, the CDR3 is TGTGCCAGCAGTTCCCGGGACAGAGAAAGAAGACTGTTTTTT. Translating it yields CASSSRDRERRLFF.

The chain links TRBV7-9 to TRBJ1-1; D not certain. V lost 1 base and J lost 3, with 9 bases in between. The CDR3 sequence is 14 residues long. Germline loops: CDR1 SEHNR, CDR2 FQNEAQ (reference sequence). The CDR3 DNA reads as TGTGCCAGCAGCTTAGGACGGTGGGACACTGAAGCTTTCTTT. Its translation: CASSLGRWDTEAFF.

As regards this clonotype: This may be a read error: a much more frequent sequence differs by one nucleotide. The rearrangement uses TRBV2 and TRBJ2-1, with 7 positions matching TRBD1. The CDR3 contains 16 residues. Germline loops: CDR1 SNHLY, CDR2 FYNNEI. The CDR3 region has the DNA TGTGCCAGCAGGAGACTCCCGGGACAGAGTTACAGTGAGCAGTTCTTC. Protein product: CASRRLPGQSYSEQFF.

Only a few counts were recorded for this clonotype. This chain uses TRBV6-2 or TRBV6-3 with TRBJ2-1; TRBD2 is a possible D gene (7 bases). V lost 5 bases to trimming and J lost 0 bases, with 14 bases between them. In germline, CDR1 is MNHEY, CDR2 SVGEGT. The CDR3 extends over 16 amino acids. The chain's CDR3 is CASSEGGYSSYNEQFF. The CDR3 bases are TGTGCCAGCAGTGAGGGGGGGTATAGCTCCTACAATGAGCAGTTCTTC.

The V call is TRBV10-3, the J call TRBJ2-1; 10 nucleotides agree with TRBD2. Trimming removed 6 bases from V and 2 bases from J; junction bases left unmatched: 4. The germline V gene encodes CDR1 ENHRY and CDR2 SYGVKD. The CDR3 length is 15 residues. CDR3 residues: CAIRLSGGPYNEQFF. CDR3 in DNA: TGTGCCATCAGGCTTAGCGGGGGGCCCTACAATGAGCAGTTCTTC.

A note on this clonotype: A much larger clone differs by one base, so this may be a read error. V gene TRBV13 combines with J gene TRBJ1-4; D is ambiguous. Germline V lookup: CDR1 PRHDT, CDR2 FYEKMQ (reference sequence). The CDR3 consists of 13 residues. Trimming stripped 8 bases from V and 7 bases from J, with 14 bases between. CDR3 bases: TGTGCCAGCCGAGAGGAGGAGGGTGAAAAACTGTTTTTT. It yields the protein CASREEEGEKLFF.

This clonotype appeared many times. The chain couples TRBV6-1 to TRBJ1-1, with D perhaps TRBD1 (6 bases). The CDR3 has 14 amino acids. Trimming took 6 bases from V and 0 from J, leaving 11 bases between them. Germline V gives CDR1 MNHNS, CDR2 SASEGT. The CDR3 DNA reads TGTGCCAGCAGCAATGACAGGCTGAACACTGAAGCTTTCTTT. Its translation is CASSNDRLNTEAFF.

The table lists this clonotype with many counts. The genes are TRBV28 and TRBJ1-1, with D perhaps matching TRBD1 (5 bases). Trimming shortened V by 8 bases and J by 4 bases, and 14 bases separated the two germline ends. Looked up from germline, CDR1 is MDHEN and CDR2 is SYDVKM. The CDR3 totals 13 residues. CDR3 nucleotides: TGTGCCAGCCAGTGGGCAGGGACCACTGAAGCTTTCTTT. Its translation: CASQWAGTTEAFF.

This clonotype turned up a few times. The chain carries TRBV5-5 and TRBJ2-7; TRBD2 is a possible D gene (6 bases). Looked up from germline, CDR1 is SGHKS and CDR2 is YYEKEE (reference sequence). This CDR3 has 15 amino acids. V was pared by 0 bases and J by 2 bases, with 12 bases between. The CDR3 region is CASSLEIAETYEQYF. CDR3 DNA sequence: TGTGCCAGCAGCTTGGAGATAGCGGAGACCTACGAGCAGTACTTC.

The chain combines TRBV29-1 with TRBJ2-5; no clear D. The CDR3 runs to 14 residues. Trimming took 3 bases from V and 1 from J, leaving 12 bases between them. Per the germline V gene, CDR1 is SQVTM and CDR2 is ANQGSEA. The chain's CDR3 is CSVEMKWSQETQYF. CDR3 nucleotide sequence: TGCAGCGTTGAGATGAAGTGGAGCCAAGAGACCCAGTACTTC.

This clonotype was seen many times. V is TRBV12-3 or TRBV12-4 and J is TRBJ1-4; D may be TRBD1 (6 bases). The CDR3 has 16 residues. Trimming took off 1 base at V and 0 bases at J, with 9 bases between the two ends. DNA for the CDR3: TGTGCCAGCAGTTTAGAGGGGGGGCCAACTAATGAAAAACTGTTTTTT. This encodes CASSLEGGPTNEKLFF.

This clonotype was counted only a few times. This chain uses TRBV7-2 with TRBJ2-7; D not resolved. The CDR3 consists of 12 residues. In germline, CDR1 is SGHTA, CDR2 FQGNSA. The ends were cut back, 1 base at V and 5 bases at J, with 6 bases in the middle. CDR3: CASSLVFDEQYF. The DNA of the CDR3 is TGTGCCAGCAGCTTAGTTTTCGACGAGCAGTACTTC.

This chain links TRBV7-9 with TRBJ1-3; tentative D call: TRBD1 (5 bases). The CDR3 consists of 14 residues. The germline V and J ends were trimmed by 0 bases and 9 bases, with 12 bases remaining between them. The germline V gene encodes CDR1 SEHNR and CDR2 FQNEAQ (reference sequence). The CDR3 loop is CASSLAGDASTIYF. CDR3 in DNA: TGTGCCAGCAGCTTAGCCGGGGACGCGAGCACCATATATTTT. Full variable domain (remainder filled in from reference TRBV7-9 and TRBJ1-3): DTGVSQNPRHKITKRGQNVTFRCDPISEHNRLYWYRQTLGQGPEFLTYFQNEAQLEKSRLLSDRFSAERPKGSFSTLEIQRTEQGDSAMYLCASSLAGDASTIYFGEGSWLTVV.

The chain links TRBV5-1 to TRBJ2-1; D unclear. Germline V CDR1 and CDR2: SGHRS, YFSETQ. The CDR3 is 15 residues long. V lost 2 bases, J lost 0 bases, and 9 bases lay in between. CDR3 amino acids: CASSFSPSSYNEQFF. The DNA of the CDR3 is TGCGCCAGCAGCTTTAGCCCTAGCTCCTACAATGAGCAGTTCTTC.

A few counts support this clonotype. The chain combines TRBV10-3 with TRBJ2-1; 14 bases align to TRBD2. This CDR3 region has 13 residues. Germline loops: CDR1 ENHRY, CDR2 SYGVKD. J lost 8 bases, V lost 6 bases, and 0 bases had no gene match. In DNA form, the CDR3 reads TGTGCCATCAGGACTAGCGGGGGGGATGAGCAGTTCTTC. Its translation: CAIRTSGGDEQFF.

The chain employs TRBV7-2 and TRBJ2-7; D gene unclear. The CDR3 runs to 14 residues. The germline gives CDR1 SGHTA, CDR2 FQGNSA. The V gene lost 4 bases and the J gene lost 3 bases, with 13 bases spanning the gap. The CDR3 region has the DNA TGTGCCAGCAGCTCCCGACCGTCGGACTACGAGCAGTACTTC. Protein product: CASSSRPSDYEQYF.

The chain has TRBV27 and TRBJ2-7; 7 nucleotides match TRBD1. Germline V CDR1 and CDR2: MNHEY, SMNVEV (reference sequence). Losses at the gene ends were 5 bases for V and 2 bases for J; bases not matched to a gene: 18. The CDR3 runs 18 residues. DNA for the CDR3: TGTGCCAGCAGTCAGCTCTCTCTCGGGACAGAAAAACCCTACGAGCAGTACTTC. Translated: CASSQLSLGTEKPYEQYF.

In its sample, this clonotype was seen a few times. A read error is possible here, since a much larger clone lies one base away. This chain uses TRBV28 with TRBJ2-7; D unresolved. Trimming pared 7 bases from V and 2 bases from J, leaving 9 bases between. Germline assignment: CDR1 MDHEN and CDR2 SYDVKM. The CDR3 has 12 residues. Written as DNA, the CDR3 is TGTGCCAGCAACCCCCGCACCTACGAGCAGTACTTC. This gives the protein CASNPRTYEQYF.

V gene TRBV6-1 combines with J gene TRBJ1-2; D is undetermined. This CDR3 is 13 amino acids long. Germline loops: CDR1 MNHNS, CDR2 SASEGT. Trimming left V 1 base short and J 1 base short, with 4 bases between. The CDR3 DNA is TGTGCCAGCAGTGAAGTAATTAACTATGGCTACACCTTC. Translation gives CASSEVINYGYTF.

The chain employs TRBV19 and TRBJ1-2; 9 bases align to TRBD1. Per germline, CDR1 LNHDA and CDR2 SQIVND (reference sequence). The CDR3 extends over 14 amino acids. After removal of 5 bases from V and 8 bases from J, the junction contained 9 bases not matched to a gene. The CDR3 sequence is CASSDGTGYNGYTF. DNA of the CDR3: TGTGCCAGTAGTGACGGGACAGGGTATAACGGCTACACCTTC. The complete variable domain, with remaining parts taken from reference TRBV19 and TRBJ1-2, reads DGGITQSPKYLFRKEGQNVTLSCEQNLNHDAMYWYRQDPGQGLRLIYYSQIVNDFQKGDIAEGYSVSREKKESFPLTVTSAQKNPTAFYLCASSDGTGYNGYTFGSGTRLTVV.

This clonotype was detected ten times or more. V is TRBV20-1 and J is TRBJ2-5; maybe TRBD2 (5 bases). V dropped 0 bases and J dropped 5 bases, with 13 bases sitting between them. This CDR3 is 14 amino acids long. CDR1 and CDR2 (germline): DFQATT, SNEGSKA (reference sequence). The CDR3 loop is CSARDFGVGETQYF. CDR3 sequence (DNA): TGCAGTGCTAGAGATTTCGGGGTTGGGGAGACCCAGTACTTC.

This chain uses TRBV2 with TRBJ1-2; 9 positions match TRBD1. The V segment lost 6 bases and the J segment 8 bases; nucleotides outside the gene matches: 4. The CDR3 runs to 12 residues. The germline CDR1 and CDR2 sequences are SNHLY and FYNNEI. CDR3 nucleotide sequence: TGTGCCAGCAGGGGGGGACAGGGCGGCTACACCTTC. It is translated as CASRGGQGGYTF.

This clonotype appeared a few times. The chain uses TRBV30 and TRBJ2-5, with 8 positions matching TRBD2. The J segment lost 2 bases and the V segment lost 2 bases, leaving 13 bases of the junction unmatched. From germline, CDR1 is GTSNPN and CDR2 SVGIG (reference sequence). The CDR3 is 17 amino acids. This chain's CDR3 is CAWSLSRGGPGQETQYF. The CDR3 nucleotides read TGTGCCTGGAGTTTAAGTCGGGGGGGCCCTGGACAAGAGACCCAGTACTTC. Looking up the rest from reference TRBV30 and TRBJ2-5 gives the full variable domain: SQTIHQWPATLVQPVGSPLSLECTVEGTSNPNLYWYRQAAGRGLQLLFYSVGIGQISSEVPQNLSASRPQDRQFILSSKKLLLSDSGFYLCAWSLSRGGPGQETQYFGPGTRLLVL.

Concerning this clonotype itself: This may be a read error, as it is one base from a much larger clone. V usage is TRBV6-1 and J usage is TRBJ2-2, with D unclear. Germline V gives CDR1 MNHNS, CDR2 SASEGT. The V end lost 4 bases, the J end lost 6 bases, and 9 bases lay between the germline ends. The length of the CDR3 is 13 residues. The CDR3 region is CASSGLEAGELFF. The CDR3 nucleotides read TGTGCCAGCAGTGGGCTCGAGGCCGGGGAGCTGTTTTTT.

This chain uses TRBV5-1 with TRBJ2-7; 7 bases map to TRBD2. In germline, CDR1 is SGHRS, CDR2 YFSETQ. V trimming: 4 bases; J trimming: 0 bases; junction bases outside the gene matches: 7. The CDR3 covers 15 residues. CDR3 loop: CASSPLRGSSYEQYF. CDR3 DNA sequence: TGCGCCAGCAGCCCTCTGCGGGGGAGCTCCTACGAGCAGTACTTC.

This clonotype appeared a few times. This chain joins TRBV29-1 and TRBJ1-2, with 8 bases that match TRBD1. The ends lost 6 bases at V and 0 bases at J; junction bases unmatched: 9. Germline V lookup: CDR1 SQVTM, CDR2 ANQGSEA. This CDR3 contains 15 residues. CDR3: CSVLGGTGTNYGYTF. In DNA, the CDR3 is TGCAGCGTCTTAGGTGGGACAGGAACTAACTATGGCTACACCTTC.

The sample holds many counts of this clonotype. V usage is TRBV28 and J usage is TRBJ1-5; 11 bases map to TRBD1. CDR1 and CDR2 (germline): MDHEN, SYDVKM. This CDR3 is built from 19 residues. The V gene end was trimmed by 4 bases and the J gene end by 2 bases; junction bases not matched to a gene: 13. The CDR3 DNA reads as TGTGCCAGCAGTTACCCCCCGGGGGGGACAGGGGGAGGCAATCAGCCCCAGCATTTT. As protein: CASSYPPGGTGGGNQPQHF.

In DNA, the CDR3 is TGTGCCAGCAGCTCCGGTACTAACTCCTATAATTCACCCCTCCACTTT. This codes for CASSSGTNSYNSPLHF. The V gene is TRBV11-2, the J gene TRBJ1-6; D is uncertain. The CDR3 sequence is 16 residues long. The ends were cut back, 4 bases at V and 0 bases at J, with 10 bases in the middle. Per germline, CDR1 SGHAT and CDR2 FQNNGV.